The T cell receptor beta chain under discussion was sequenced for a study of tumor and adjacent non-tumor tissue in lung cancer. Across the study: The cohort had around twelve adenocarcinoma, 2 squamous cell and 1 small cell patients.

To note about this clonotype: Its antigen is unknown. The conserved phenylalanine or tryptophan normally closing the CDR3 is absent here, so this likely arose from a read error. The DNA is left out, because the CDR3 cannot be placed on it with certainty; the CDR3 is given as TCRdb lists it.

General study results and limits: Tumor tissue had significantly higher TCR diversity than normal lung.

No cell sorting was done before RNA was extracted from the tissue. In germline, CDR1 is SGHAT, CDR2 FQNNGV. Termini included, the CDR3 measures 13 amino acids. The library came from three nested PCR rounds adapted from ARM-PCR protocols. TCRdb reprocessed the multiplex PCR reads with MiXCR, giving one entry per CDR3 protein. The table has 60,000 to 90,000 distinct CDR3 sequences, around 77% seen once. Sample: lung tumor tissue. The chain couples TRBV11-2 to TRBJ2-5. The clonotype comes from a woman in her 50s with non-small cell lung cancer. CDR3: CASSFWEKETQNY.